This is a list of T cell receptor beta chains from one sample in a study of blood T cells in healthy people across ages. From the 5' RACE reads, TCRdb called clonotypes with MiXCR, one entry per CDR3 protein. The sample carries 700,000 to 1,000,000 distinct CDR3 sequences, roughly 44% recorded once. The sample comprised blood. These receptors were obtained from a man in his fifties or sixties in good health. Both conserved end residues are trimmed from each CDR3. Fields, in order: V gene, CDR3 length, D gene, CDR3 protein. The D gene is left open where the match is weak.

>TRBV6-6|14|.
ASSQFDTGANYGYT
>TRBV5-1|13|TRBD1
ATRPPGQGPDTQY
>TRBV27|12|TRBD1
ASSPGTETYEQY
>TRBV7-9|10|TRBD1
ASSSGTGGRH
>TRBV4-3|14|TRBD2
ASSPRAGVSYNEQF
>TRBV20-1|11|TRBD2
SALSAGGYEQY
>TRBV7-8|13|TRBD1
ASKGAGKANYGYT
>TRBV6-1|10|.
SSSETGLGYT
>TRBV2|11|.
ASRRGIYNEQF
>TRBV7-9|12|.
ASSLIGDSYEQY
>TRBV20-1|9|.
SARTVNEQY
>TRBV4-3|13|.
ASSPGQTSYNEQY
>TRBV10-3|12|TRBD1
AISGQGDPDTQY
>TRBV4-1|14|TRBD2
ASSPTGLAGPETQY
>TRBV2|13|TRBD1
ASTRDRAASYEQY
>TRBV7-9|14|TRBD1
ASTPFGTGVNTEAF
>TRBV5-6|13|TRBD1
ASSLGDRGRTEQF
>TRBV7-8|12|.
ASSQGTYYNEQF
>TRBV20-1|12|.
SARPVGRDYEQY
>TRBV6-2/TRBV6-3|11|.
ASSSTGLETQY
>TRBV7-2|11|.
ASSLPPGNEQF
>TRBV4-1|15|TRBD2
ASSQVQASGSTDTQY